This entry concerns a single TCR beta chain. Some clones are missing from TCRdb's copy, which holds only in-frame ones; the method was immunoSEQ multiplex PCR. This sample carries over 140,000 clones, over 75% of them seen once, and the ten largest clones take 2.5% to 3%. These data are taken from a study of blood T cell repertoires in COVID-19. Study in general: Spain, Italy and the United States supplied samples that represented acute and convalescent COVID-19. The analysed material was cDNA or gDNA that came from T cells, B-cell-depleted T cells, or PBMCs.

Participants' reported clinical history set cohort assignment. Germline V gene sequence: CDR1 SGHVS, CDR2 FNYEAQ. Trimming removed 1 base from V and 6 bases from J; junction bases left unmatched: 5. This CDR3 contains 14 residues. The sequencing input was PBMCs or T cells enriched from blood (not recorded which). The chain carries TRBV7-6 and TRBJ2-7, with TRBD2 matching 8 bases. This receptor was obtained from a woman between 45 and 65 years old who had recovered from COVID-19. Written as DNA, the CDR3 is TGTGCCAGCAGCTTAGGGGACGGGGGGGGCGAGCAGTACTTC. Its translation: CASSLGDGGGEQYF.